This record concerns one T cell receptor beta chain sequence. This sample is drawn from a study of blood T cell repertoires in COVID-19. TCRdb's copy holds only in-frame clones and misses some; the assay was immunoSEQ multiplex PCR. Of 270,000 or so clones listed, 88% are singletons. With 5 bases clipped from V and 6 bases from J, the junction kept 7 bases outside the gene matches. The CDR3 runs to 13 residues. Germline V gene sequence: CDR1 SGHVS, CDR2 FNYEAQ. The clonotype comes from a woman aged 40 to 50 with acute COVID-19. The specimen was PBMCs or T cells enriched from blood (not recorded which). The chain has TRBV7-6 and TRBJ2-7; 7 positions match TRBD1. The CDR3, as DNA: TGTGCCAGCAGCCCCGGGACAGATCGCGAGCAGTACGTC. It yields the protein CASSPGTDREQYV.